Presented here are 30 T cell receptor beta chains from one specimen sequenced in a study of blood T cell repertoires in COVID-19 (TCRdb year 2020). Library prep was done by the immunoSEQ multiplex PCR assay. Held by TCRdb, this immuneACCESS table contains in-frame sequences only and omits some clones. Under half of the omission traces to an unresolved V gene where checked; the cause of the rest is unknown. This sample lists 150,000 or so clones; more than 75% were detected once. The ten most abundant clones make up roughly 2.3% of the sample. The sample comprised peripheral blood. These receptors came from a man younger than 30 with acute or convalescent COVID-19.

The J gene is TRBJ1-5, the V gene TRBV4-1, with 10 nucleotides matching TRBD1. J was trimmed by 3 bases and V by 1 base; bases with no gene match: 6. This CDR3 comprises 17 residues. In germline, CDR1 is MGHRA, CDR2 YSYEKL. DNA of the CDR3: TGCGCCAGCAGCCAAGGGAGACAGGGGGCGATCAATCAGCCCCAGCATTTT. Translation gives CASSQGRQGAINQPQHF.

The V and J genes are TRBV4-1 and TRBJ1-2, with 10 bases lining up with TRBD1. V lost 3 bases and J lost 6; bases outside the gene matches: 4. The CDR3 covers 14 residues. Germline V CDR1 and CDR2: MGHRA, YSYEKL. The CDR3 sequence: CASSQRQGAHGYTF. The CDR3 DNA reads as TGCGCCAGCAGCCAGCGACAGGGGGCGCATGGCTACACCTTC.

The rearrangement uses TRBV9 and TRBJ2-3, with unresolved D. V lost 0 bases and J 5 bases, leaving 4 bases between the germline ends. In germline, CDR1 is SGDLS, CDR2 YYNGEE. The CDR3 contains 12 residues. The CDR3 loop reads CASSVGGDTQYF. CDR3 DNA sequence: TGTGCCAGCAGCGTAGGAGGAGATACGCAGTATTTT.

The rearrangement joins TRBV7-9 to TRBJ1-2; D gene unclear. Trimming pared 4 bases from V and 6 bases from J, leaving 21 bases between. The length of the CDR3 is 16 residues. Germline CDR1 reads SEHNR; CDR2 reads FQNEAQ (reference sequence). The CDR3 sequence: CASSSQPPVITHGYTF. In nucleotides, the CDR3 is TGTGCCAGCAGCTCACAGCCCCCCGTAATCACTCATGGCTACACCTTC.

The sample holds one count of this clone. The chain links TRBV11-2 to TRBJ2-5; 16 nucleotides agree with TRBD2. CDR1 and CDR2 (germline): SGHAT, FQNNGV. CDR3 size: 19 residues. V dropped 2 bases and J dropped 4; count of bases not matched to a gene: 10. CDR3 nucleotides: TGTGCCAGCAGCTTATGGGGACTAGCGGGAGGGCCTGCCCGAGAGACCCAGTACTTC. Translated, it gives CASSLWGLAGGPARETQYF.

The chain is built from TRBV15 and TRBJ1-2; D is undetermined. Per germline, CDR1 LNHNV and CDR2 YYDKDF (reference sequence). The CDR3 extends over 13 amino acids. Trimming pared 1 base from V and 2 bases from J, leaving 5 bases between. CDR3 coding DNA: TGTGCCACCAGCAGAGCGGGAAACTATGGCTACACCTTC. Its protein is CATSRAGNYGYTF.

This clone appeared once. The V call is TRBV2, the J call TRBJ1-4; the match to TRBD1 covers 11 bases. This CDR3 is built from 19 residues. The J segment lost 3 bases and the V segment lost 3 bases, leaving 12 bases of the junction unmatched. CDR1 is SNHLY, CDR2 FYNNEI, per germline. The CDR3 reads CASSDGDRGISRANEKLFF. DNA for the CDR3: TGTGCCAGCAGTGACGGGGACAGGGGGATATCACGGGCTAATGAAAAACTGTTTTTT.

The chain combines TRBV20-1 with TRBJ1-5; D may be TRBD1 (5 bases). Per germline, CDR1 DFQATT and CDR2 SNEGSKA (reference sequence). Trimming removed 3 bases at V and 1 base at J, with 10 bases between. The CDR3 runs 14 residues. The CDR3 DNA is TGCAGTGCTAGTTCAAGGGGAAGCAATCAGCCCCAGCATTTT. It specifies CSASSRGSNQPQHF.

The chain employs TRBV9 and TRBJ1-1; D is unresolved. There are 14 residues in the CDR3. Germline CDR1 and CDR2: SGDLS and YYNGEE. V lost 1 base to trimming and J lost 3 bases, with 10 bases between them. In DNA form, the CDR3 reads TGTGCCAGCAGCGTATTGCCGGTGGACACTGAAGCTTTCTTT. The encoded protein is CASSVLPVDTEAFF.

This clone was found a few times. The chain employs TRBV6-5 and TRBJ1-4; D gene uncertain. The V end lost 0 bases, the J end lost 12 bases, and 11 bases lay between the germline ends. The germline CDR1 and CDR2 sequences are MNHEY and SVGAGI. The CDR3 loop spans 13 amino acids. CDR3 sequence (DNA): TGTGCCAGCAGTTACTCTGGTGTCGGGGAACTGTTTTTT. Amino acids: CASSYSGVGELFF.

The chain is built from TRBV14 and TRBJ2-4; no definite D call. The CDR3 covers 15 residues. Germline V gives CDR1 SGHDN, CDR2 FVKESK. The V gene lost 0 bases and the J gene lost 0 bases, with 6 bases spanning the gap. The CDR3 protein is CASSQDGGAKNIQYF. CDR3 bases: TGTGCCAGCAGCCAAGATGGCGGAGCCAAAAACATTCAGTACTTC.

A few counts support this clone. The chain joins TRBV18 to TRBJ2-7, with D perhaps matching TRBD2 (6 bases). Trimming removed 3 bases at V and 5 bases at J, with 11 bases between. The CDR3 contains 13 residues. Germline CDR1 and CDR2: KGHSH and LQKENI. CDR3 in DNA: TGTGCCAGCTCACCCGGGACTTCCCACGAGCAGTACTTC. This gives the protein CASSPGTSHEQYF.

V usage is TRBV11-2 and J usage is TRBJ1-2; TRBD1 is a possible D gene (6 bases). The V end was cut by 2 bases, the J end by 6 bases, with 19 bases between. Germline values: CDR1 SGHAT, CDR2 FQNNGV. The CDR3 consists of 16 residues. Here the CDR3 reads CASSLTLTAGVDGYTF. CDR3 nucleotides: TGTGCCAGCAGCTTAACCTTAACAGCAGGGGTGGATGGCTACACCTTC.

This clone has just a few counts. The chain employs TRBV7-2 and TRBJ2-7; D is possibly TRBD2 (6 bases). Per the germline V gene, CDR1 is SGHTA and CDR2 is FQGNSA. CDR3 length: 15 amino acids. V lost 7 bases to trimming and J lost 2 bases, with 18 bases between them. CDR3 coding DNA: TGTGCCAGCACCCTCTTCGGAGGGCAGGCCTACGAGCAGTACTTC. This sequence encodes CASTLFGGQAYEQYF.

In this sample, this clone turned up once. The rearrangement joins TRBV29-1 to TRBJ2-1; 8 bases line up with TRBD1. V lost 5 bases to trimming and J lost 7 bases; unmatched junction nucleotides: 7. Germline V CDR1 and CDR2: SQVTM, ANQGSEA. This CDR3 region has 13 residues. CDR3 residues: CSVLQGGQNEQFF. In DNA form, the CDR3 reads TGCAGCGTTTTACAGGGGGGTCAGAATGAGCAGTTCTTC.

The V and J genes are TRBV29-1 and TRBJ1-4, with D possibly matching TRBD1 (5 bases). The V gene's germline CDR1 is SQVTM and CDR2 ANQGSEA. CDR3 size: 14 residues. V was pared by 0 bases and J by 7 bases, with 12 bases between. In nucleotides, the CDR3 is TGCAGCGTTGAAGATCCCCAGGGAGGTGAAAAACTGTTTTTT. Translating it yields CSVEDPQGGEKLFF.

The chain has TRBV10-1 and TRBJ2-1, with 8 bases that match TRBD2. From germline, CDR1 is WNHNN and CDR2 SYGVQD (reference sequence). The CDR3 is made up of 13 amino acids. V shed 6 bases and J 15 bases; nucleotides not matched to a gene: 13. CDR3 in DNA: TGCGCCAGCAGCGAAGGAGGGGGACTAGGATGGTTCTTC. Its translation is CASSEGGGLGWFF.

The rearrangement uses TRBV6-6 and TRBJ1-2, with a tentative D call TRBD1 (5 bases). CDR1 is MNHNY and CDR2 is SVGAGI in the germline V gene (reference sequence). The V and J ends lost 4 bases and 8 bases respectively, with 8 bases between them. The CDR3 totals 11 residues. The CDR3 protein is CASSWGRGYTF. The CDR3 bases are TGTGCCAGCAGTTGGGGCCGGGGCTACACCTTC.

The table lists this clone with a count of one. The DNA of the CDR3 is TGTGCCAGCAGTGAAGTGGGACTAGCGGGGGCATACAATGAGCAGTTCTTC. Its protein is CASSEVGLAGAYNEQFF. The V and J genes are TRBV6-1 and TRBJ2-1; 14 nucleotides agree with TRBD2. The CDR3 totals 17 residues. Trimming cost V 1 base and J 4 bases; bases outside gene matches: 3. The germline gives CDR1 MNHNS, CDR2 SASEGT.

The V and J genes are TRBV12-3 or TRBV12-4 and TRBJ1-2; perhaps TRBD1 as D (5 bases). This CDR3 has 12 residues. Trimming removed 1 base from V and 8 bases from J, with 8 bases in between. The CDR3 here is CASSLEAGGYTF. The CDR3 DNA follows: TGTGCCAGCAGTTTAGAGGCAGGGGGCTACACCTTC.

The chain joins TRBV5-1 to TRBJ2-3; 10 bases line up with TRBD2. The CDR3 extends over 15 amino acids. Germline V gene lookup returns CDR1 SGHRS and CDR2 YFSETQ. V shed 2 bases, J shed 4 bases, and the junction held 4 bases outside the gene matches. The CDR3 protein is CASSFASGGADTQYF. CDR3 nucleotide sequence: TGCGCCAGCAGCTTTGCTAGCGGGGGCGCAGATACGCAGTATTTT.

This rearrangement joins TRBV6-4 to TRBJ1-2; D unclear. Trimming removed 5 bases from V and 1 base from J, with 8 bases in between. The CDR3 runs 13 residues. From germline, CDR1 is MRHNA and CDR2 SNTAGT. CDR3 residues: CASSSHSNYGYTF. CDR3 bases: TGTGCCAGCAGTTCCCACAGTAACTATGGCTACACCTTC.

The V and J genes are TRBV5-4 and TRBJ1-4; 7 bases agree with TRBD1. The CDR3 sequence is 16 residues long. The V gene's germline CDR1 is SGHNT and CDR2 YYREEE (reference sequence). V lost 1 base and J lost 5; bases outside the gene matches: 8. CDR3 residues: CASSLRIAGGNEKLFF. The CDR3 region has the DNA TGTGCCAGCAGCTTGCGGATCGCAGGGGGGAATGAAAAACTGTTTTTT.

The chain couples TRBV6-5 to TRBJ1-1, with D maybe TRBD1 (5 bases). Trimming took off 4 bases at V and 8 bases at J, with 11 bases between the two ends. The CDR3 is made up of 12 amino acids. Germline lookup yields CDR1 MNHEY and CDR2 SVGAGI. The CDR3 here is CASSSPRTEAFF. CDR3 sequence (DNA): TGTGCCAGCAGTTCTCCCCGGACAGAAGCTTTCTTT.

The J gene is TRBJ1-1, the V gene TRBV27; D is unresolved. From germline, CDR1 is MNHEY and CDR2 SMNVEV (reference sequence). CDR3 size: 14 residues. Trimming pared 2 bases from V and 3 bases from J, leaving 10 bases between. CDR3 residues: CASSLSSGYTEAFF. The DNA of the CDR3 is TGTGCCAGCAGTTTAAGTTCGGGGTACACTGAAGCTTTCTTT.

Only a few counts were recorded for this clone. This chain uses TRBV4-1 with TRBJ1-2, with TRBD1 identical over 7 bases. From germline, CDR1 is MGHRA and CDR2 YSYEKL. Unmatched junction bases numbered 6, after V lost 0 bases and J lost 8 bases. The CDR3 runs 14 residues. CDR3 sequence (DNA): TGCGCCAGCAGCCAAGATGGGACAGAAGGAGGCTACACCTTC. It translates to CASSQDGTEGGYTF.

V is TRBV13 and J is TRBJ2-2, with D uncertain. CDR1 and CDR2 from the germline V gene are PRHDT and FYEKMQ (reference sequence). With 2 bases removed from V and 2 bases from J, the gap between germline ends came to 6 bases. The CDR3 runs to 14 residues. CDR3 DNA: TGTGCCAGCAGCTTAAGAGGAAACACCGGGGAGCTGTTTTTT. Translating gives CASSLRGNTGELFF.

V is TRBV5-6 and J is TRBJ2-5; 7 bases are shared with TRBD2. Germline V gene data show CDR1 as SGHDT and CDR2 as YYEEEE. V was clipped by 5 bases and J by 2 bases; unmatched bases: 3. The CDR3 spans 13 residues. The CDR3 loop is CASRTSIQETQYF. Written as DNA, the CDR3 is TGTGCCAGCAGGACTAGCATTCAAGAGACCCAGTACTTC. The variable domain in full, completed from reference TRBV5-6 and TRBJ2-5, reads DAGVTQSPTHLIKTRGQQVTLRCSPKSGHDTVSWYQQALGQGPQFIFQYYEEEERQRGNFPDRFSGHQFPNYSSELNVNALLLGDSALYLCASRTSIQETQYFGPGTRLLVL.

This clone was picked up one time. DNA for the CDR3: TGCGCCAGCAGCCCGACACCCCGGATGGACACCATATATTTT. Translated, it gives CASSPTPRMDTIYF. This rearrangement joins TRBV5-1 to TRBJ1-3; the D is unclear. The germline gives CDR1 SGHRS, CDR2 YFSETQ. This CDR3 is 14 amino acids long. V lost 4 bases to trimming and J lost 8 bases, with 16 bases between them. Together with reference TRBV5-1 and TRBJ1-3, the CDR3 gives the full variable domain: KAGVTQTPRYLIKTRGQQVTLSCSPISGHRSVSWYQQTPGQGLQFLFEYFSETQRNKGNFPGRFSGRQFSNSRSEMNVSTLELGDSALYLCASSPTPRMDTIYFGEGSWLTVV.

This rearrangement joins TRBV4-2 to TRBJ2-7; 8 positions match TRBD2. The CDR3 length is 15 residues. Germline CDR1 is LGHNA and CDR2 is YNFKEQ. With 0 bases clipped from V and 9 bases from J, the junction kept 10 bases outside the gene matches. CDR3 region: CASSQEEGLVEWQYF. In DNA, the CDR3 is TGTGCCAGCAGCCAAGAAGAGGGACTAGTAGAATGGCAGTACTTC.